This TCR beta chain came from a study of chemoradiotherapy in HPV16-positive cancers. For this clone: Its specificity is not known. Other DNA sequences in the sample encode the same CDR3.

CDR3 length equals 14 residues. V was shortened by 0 bases and J by 2 bases, with 8 bases between the two germline ends. Germline V gives CDR1 SGHRS, CDR2 YFSETQ. General study findings and limits: Non-HPV-specific T cells did not expand in tumors during treatment, whereas candidate HPV-specific clones and E7-related motifs did.

Assay: immunoSEQ multiplex PCR; the TCRdb copy retains only in-frame clones and omits some. Seen here are 10,000 or so clones, more than 65% observed once, and the top ten hold approximately 2.4%. The chain recombines TRBV5-1 with TRBJ1-1; no reliable D call. Material: blood, obtained from a patient who underwent chemoradiotherapy. This sequence was found in a human donor with HPV-associated anogenital cancer. For the CDR3, the DNA is TGCGCCAGCAGCTTGGCCACAGACAACACTGAAGCTTTCTTT. It specifies CASSLATDNTEAFF.